This T cell receptor (beta chain) was observed in a study of regulatory T cells in long-lasting Graves disease. Building of the TCR beta libraries involved iRepertoire HTBI primers and Arm-PCR of CDR3 regions. MiXCR, run by TCRdb on the multiplex PCR reads, gives a single entry per CDR3 protein. The table records hundreds of thousands of distinct CDR3 sequences, approximately 15% of them present only once. Points from the study as a whole: Only peripheral blood was studied, not thyroid tissue.

This clonotype showed up many times. The antigen is undetermined. The V end lost 2 bases, the J end lost 3 bases, and 8 bases lay between the germline ends. CDR3 length equals 13 residues. Germline loops: CDR1 MNHEY, CDR2 SVGEGT. Described time point: newly diagnosed GD, antithyroid drugs for less than 3 months. There was RNA extracted from PBMCs, and the TCR library was made from it. These same records also appear under a second study, on T cells in Graves' hyperthyroidism and ophthalmopathy. That paper states: Absent ophthalmopathy progression within 18 months defined stable Graves' hyperthyroidism. The HTBI primer set drove a first-round RT-PCR of the TCR CDR3. A model of 13 V-J features distinguished ophthalmopathy from stable hyperthyroidism.

This clonotype was sampled from a woman aged 30 to 39 with Graves disease. This specimen was peripheral blood mononuclear cells (PBMCs), taken at new diagnosis, from a patient treated with antithyroid drugs. The chain links TRBV6-2 or TRBV6-3 to TRBJ2-7; the D is unclear. The CDR3 nucleotides read TGTGCCAGCAGTTACATCGACTTCTACGAGCAGTACTTC. Amino acid sequence: CASSYIDFYEQYF.